The next 4 T cell receptor beta chains were all read from a single sample in a study of blood T cell repertoires in COVID-19. Only in-frame clones appear in the TCRdb table, and some are missing; sequencing was by immunoSEQ multiplex PCR. The sample lists roughly 70,000 clones; approximately 92% were seen once. Sequencing was done on a sample of peripheral blood. These receptors were collected from a human donor with active COVID-19. The donor label of this sample is uncertain.

The chain combines TRBV5-1 with TRBJ1-4; 10 bases agree with TRBD1. J gave up 1 base and V 4 bases, and 1 base lay outside the gene matches. Germline-derived CDR1 and CDR2 are SGHRS and YFSETQ. The CDR3 sequence is 15 residues long. In DNA, the CDR3 is TGCGCCAGCAGCGGACAGGGGGGAACTAATGAAAAACTGTTTTTT. As protein: CASSGQGGTNEKLFF.

The gene calls are TRBV7-2 and TRBJ1-6, with 8 bases matching TRBD1. V lost 0 bases and J lost 10; bases outside the gene matches: 5. The CDR3 is made up of 15 amino acids. Germline values: CDR1 SGHTA, CDR2 FQGNSA. CDR3 bases: TGTGCCAGCAGCTTAGCCGGACAGGGAGGATCACCCCTCCACTTT. It codes for CASSLAGQGGSPLHF.

This clone showed up just once. The rearrangement joins TRBV3-1 (or the pseudogene TRBV3-2) to TRBJ1-2; 8 bases are shared with TRBD1. Losses at the gene ends were 4 bases for V and 6 bases for J; bases not matched to a gene: 7. The V gene's germline CDR1 is LGHDT and CDR2 YNNKEL (reference sequence). This CDR3 contains 14 residues. CDR3 DNA sequence: TGTGCCAGCAGCCGTCAATCAGGGGGCGATGGCTACACCTTC. Encoded protein: CASSRQSGGDGYTF.

This clone was seen only once. The chain couples TRBV28 to TRBJ2-7, with 12 bases matching TRBD1. Germline lookup yields CDR1 MDHEN and CDR2 SYDVKM. The ends lost 3 bases at V and 5 bases at J; junction bases unmatched: 5. The CDR3 spans 15 residues. CDR3 region: CASSLPGQGAHEQYF. The CDR3 DNA is TGTGCCAGCAGTTTGCCGGGACAGGGGGCCCACGAGCAGTACTTC.